This TCR beta chain is from a study of CD4 T cells in relation to SARS-CoV-2 and coronaviruses. Findings and limits, study-wide: Culture-expanded clones reflect memory recall rather than primary priming during culture. Monoreactive clones expanded significantly more to SARS-CoV-2 than crossreactive clones did.

Germline V gene data show CDR1 as SGHDT and CDR2 as YYEEEE. The CDR3 spans 13 residues. V lost 4 bases to trimming and J lost 8 bases, with 12 bases between them. Survey-level TCR-beta sequencing used DNA from CEF-cultured naive and memory CD4+ T cells. Libraries were prepared by immunoSEQ multiplex PCR; TCRdb keeps only in-frame clonotypes and omits some of them. The sample includes roughly 38,000 clones, about 87% of them seen just once. Details on this clone: Its antigen is currently unknown.

CD4 enrichment then naive enrichment separated naive from memory CD4+ cells. The clonotype comes from an adult with COVID-19. The chain carries TRBV5-6 and TRBJ1-4; tentatively, D is TRBD1 (5 bases). The sequenced sample was naive CD4+ T cells from PBMCs, cultured in vitro. Described subset: naive CD4+ T cells isolated by negative enrichment. The CDR3 here is CASSQTGGEKLFF. The CDR3 nucleotides are TGTGCCAGCAGCCAAACGGGGGGGGAAAAACTGTTTTTT.